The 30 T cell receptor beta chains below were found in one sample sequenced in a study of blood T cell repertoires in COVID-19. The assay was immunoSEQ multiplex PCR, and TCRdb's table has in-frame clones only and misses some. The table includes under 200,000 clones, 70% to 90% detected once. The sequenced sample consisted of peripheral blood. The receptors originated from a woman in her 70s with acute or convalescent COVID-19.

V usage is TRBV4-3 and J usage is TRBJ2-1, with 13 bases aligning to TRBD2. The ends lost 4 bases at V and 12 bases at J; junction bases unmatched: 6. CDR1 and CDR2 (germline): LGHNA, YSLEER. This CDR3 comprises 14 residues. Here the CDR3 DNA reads TGCGCCAGCAGCCCGGGACTAGCGGGGAGAGTGCAGTTCTTC. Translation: CASSPGLAGRVQFF.

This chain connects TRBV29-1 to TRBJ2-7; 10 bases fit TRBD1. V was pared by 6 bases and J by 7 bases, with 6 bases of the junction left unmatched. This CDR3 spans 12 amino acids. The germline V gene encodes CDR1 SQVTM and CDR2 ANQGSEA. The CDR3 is CSVGTGASEQYF. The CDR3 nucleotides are TGCAGCGTCGGGACAGGGGCATCTGAGCAGTACTTC.

The DNA for the CDR3 is TGTGCCAGCAGCACCGGACTAGCGGGGGGGCGGTATGAGCAGTTCTTC. It yields the protein CASSTGLAGGRYEQFF. The V gene is TRBV7-2, the J gene TRBJ2-1; TRBD2 aligns across 15 bases. The CDR3 extends over 16 amino acids. In germline, CDR1 is SGHTA, CDR2 FQGNSA. J lost 8 bases, V lost 5 bases, and 7 bases had no gene match.

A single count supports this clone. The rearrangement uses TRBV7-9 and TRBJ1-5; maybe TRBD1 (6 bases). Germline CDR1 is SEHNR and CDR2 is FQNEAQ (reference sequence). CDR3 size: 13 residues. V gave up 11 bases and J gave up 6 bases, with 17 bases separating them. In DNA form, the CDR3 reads TGTGCCGGATCCGGGGGGGCGGGTCAGCCCCAGCATTTT. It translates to CAGSGGAGQPQHF.

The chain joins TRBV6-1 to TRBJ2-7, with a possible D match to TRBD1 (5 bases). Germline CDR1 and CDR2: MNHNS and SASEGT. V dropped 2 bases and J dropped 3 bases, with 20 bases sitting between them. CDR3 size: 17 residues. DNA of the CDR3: TGTGCCAGCAGTGAAATTTCTCCCCCGTGGGGCTACTACGAGCAGTACTTC. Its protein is CASSEISPPWGYYEQYF.

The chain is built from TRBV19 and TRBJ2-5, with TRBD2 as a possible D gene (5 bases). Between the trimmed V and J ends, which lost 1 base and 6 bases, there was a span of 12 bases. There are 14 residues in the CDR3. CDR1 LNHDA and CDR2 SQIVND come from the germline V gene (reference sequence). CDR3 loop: CASSIAGESKTQYF. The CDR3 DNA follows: TGTGCCAGTAGTATAGCTGGGGAGTCTAAGACCCAGTACTTC.

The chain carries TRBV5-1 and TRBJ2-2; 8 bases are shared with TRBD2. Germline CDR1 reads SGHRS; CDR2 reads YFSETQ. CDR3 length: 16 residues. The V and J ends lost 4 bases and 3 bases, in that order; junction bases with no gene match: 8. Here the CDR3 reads CASSLNTAGDTGELFF. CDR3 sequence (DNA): TGCGCCAGCAGCCTGAACACAGCGGGAGACACCGGGGAGCTGTTTTTT.

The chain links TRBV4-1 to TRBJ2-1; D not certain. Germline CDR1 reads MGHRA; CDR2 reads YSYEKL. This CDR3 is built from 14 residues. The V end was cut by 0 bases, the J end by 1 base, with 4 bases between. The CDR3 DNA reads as TGCGCCAGCAGCCAAGATCAGTCCTACAATGAGCAGTTCTTC. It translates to CASSQDQSYNEQFF.

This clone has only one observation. The CDR3 DNA reads TGTGCCAGCAGCCAACAATCACAGGGGGCGATTTACGAGCAGTACTTC. Residues: CASSQQSQGAIYEQYF. The chain combines TRBV7-2 with TRBJ2-7; the match to TRBD1 covers 9 bases. V lost 5 bases and J lost 4; bases outside the gene matches: 12. CDR1 is SGHTA, CDR2 FQGNSA, per germline. There are 16 residues in the CDR3. Combining the CDR3 with reference TRBV7-2 and TRBJ2-7 gives the whole variable domain GAGVSQSPSNKVTEKGKDVELRCDPISGHTALYWYRQSLGQGLEFLIYFQGNSAPDKSGLPSDRFSAERTGGSVSTLTIQRTQQEDSAVYLCASSQQSQGAIYEQYFGPGTRLTVT.

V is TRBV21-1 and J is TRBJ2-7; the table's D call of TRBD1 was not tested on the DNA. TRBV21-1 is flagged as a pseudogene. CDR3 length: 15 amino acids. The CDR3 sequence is CASRSPGQGVGEQYF. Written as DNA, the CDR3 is TGTGCCAGCAGGAGTCCGGGACAGGGGGTTGGTGAGCAGTACTTC.

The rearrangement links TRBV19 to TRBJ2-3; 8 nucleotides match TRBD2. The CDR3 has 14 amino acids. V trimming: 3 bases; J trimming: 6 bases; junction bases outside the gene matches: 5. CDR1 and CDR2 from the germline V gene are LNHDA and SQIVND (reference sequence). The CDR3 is CASSMRGARDTQYF. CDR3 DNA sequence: TGTGCCAGTAGTATGCGGGGGGCACGGGATACGCAGTATTTT.

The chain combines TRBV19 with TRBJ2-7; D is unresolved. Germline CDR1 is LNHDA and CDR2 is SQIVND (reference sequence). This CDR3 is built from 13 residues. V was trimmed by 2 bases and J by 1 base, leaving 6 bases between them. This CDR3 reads CASSIQVSYEQYF. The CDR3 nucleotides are TGTGCCAGTAGTATACAGGTTTCCTACGAGCAGTACTTC.

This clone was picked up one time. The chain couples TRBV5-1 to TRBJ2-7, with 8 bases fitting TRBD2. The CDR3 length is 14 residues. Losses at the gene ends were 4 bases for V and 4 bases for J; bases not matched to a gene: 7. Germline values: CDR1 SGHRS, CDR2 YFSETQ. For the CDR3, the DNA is TGCGCCAGCAGCCATAGCGGGGTAATATACGAGCAGTACTTC. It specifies CASSHSGVIYEQYF.

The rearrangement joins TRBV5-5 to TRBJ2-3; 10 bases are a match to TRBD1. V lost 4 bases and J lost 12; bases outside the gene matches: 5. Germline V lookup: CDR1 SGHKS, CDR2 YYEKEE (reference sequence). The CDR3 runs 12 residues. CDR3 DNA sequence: TGTGCCAGCAGCCTCGGACAGGGGGGACAGTATTTT. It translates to CASSLGQGGQYF.

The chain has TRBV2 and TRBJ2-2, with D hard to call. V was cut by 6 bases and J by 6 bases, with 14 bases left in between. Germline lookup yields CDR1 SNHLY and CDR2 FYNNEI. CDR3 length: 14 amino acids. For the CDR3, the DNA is TGTGCCAGCAGAAATCAGCTGAGCGCCGGGGAGCTGTTTTTT. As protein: CASRNQLSAGELFF.

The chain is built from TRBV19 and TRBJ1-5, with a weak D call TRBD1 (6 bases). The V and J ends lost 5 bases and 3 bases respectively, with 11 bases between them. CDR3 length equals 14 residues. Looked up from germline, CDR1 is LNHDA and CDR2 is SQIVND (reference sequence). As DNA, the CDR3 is TGTGCCAGTAGTTACCGGACAGCCAATCAGCCCCAGCATTTT. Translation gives CASSYRTANQPQHF.

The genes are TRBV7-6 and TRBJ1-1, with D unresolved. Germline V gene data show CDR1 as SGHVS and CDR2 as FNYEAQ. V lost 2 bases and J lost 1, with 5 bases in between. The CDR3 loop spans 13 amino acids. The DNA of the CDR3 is TGTGCCAGCAGCTTAAGAGAGAACACTGAAGCTTTCTTT. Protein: CASSLRENTEAFF.

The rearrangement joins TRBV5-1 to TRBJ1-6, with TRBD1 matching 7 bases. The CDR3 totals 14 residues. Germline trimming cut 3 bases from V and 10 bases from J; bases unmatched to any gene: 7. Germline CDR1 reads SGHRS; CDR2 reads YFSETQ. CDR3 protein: CASSSGQPRSPLHF. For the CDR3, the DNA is TGCGCCAGCAGCTCGGGACAGCCGCGGTCACCCCTCCACTTT.

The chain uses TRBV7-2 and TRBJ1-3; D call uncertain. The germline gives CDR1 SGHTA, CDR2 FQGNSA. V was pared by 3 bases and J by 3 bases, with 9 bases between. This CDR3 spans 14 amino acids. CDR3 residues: CASSFRLSGNTIYF. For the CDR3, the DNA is TGTGCCAGCAGCTTTCGCCTGAGTGGAAACACCATATATTTT.

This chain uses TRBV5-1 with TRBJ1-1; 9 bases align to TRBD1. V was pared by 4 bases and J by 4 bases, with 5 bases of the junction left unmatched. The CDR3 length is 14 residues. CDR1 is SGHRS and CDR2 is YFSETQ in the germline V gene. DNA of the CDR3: TGCGCCAGCAGCGGGTTACAGGGGGCCACTGAAGCTTTCTTT. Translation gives CASSGLQGATEAFF.

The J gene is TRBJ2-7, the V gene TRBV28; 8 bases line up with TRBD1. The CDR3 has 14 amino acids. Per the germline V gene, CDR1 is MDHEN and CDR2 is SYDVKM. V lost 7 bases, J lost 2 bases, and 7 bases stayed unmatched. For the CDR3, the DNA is TGTGCCAGCATTCGACAGGGGTCGACCTACGAGCAGTACTTC. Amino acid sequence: CASIRQGSTYEQYF.

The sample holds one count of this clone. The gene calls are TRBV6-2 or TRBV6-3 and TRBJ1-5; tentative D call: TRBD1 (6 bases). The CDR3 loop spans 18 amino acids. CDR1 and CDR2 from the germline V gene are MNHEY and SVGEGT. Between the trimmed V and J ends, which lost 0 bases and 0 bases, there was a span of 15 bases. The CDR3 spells CASSYSYRDTYSNQPQHF. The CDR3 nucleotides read TGTGCCAGCAGTTACTCCTACAGGGACACTTATAGCAATCAGCCCCAGCATTTT.

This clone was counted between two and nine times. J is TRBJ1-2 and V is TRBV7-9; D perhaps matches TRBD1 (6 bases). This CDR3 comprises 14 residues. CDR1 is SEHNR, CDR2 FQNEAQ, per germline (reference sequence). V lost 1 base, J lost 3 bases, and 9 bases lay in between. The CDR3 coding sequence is TGTGCCAGCAGCTTAGAAGGGGGAGACTATGGCTACACCTTC. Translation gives CASSLEGGDYGYTF.

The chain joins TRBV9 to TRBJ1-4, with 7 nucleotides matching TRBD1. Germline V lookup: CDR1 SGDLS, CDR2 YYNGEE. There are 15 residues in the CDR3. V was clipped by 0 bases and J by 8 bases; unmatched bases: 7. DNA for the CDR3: TGTGCCAGCAGCGTAGGCTACTCAGGGGGGGAAAAACTGTTTTTT. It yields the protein CASSVGYSGGEKLFF. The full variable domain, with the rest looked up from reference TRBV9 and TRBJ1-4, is DSGVTQTPKHLITATGQRVTLRCSPRSGDLSVYWYQQSLDQGLQFLIQYYNGEERAKGNILERFSAQQFPDLHSELNLSSLELGDSALYFCASSVGYSGGEKLFFGSGTQLSVL.

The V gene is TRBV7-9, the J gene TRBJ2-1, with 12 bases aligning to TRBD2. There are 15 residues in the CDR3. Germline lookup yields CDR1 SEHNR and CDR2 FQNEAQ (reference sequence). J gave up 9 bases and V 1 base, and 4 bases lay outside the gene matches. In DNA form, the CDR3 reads TGTGCCAGCAGCTTAGAACTAGCGGGGGGAATTGAGCAGTTCTTC. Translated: CASSLELAGGIEQFF.

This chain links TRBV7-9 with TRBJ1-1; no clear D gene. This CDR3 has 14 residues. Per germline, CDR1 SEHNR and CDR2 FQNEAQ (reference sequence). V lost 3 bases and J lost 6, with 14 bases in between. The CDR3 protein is CASSFEGVGAEAFF. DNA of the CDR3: TGTGCCAGCAGCTTTGAGGGAGTAGGAGCTGAAGCTTTCTTT.

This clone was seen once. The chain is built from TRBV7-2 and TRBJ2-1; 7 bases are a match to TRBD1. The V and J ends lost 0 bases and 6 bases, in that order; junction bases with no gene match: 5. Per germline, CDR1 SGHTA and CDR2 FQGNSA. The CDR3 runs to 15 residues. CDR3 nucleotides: TGTGCCAGCAGCTTAGCGGGCCGGGACAGCAATGAGCAGTTCTTC. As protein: CASSLAGRDSNEQFF.

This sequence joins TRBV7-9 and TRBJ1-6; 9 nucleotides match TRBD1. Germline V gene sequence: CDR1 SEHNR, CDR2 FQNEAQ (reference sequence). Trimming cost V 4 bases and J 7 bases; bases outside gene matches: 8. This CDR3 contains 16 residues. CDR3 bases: TGTGCCAGCAGCTATTACCGGGACAGGGACAATTCACCCCTCCACTTT. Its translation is CASSYYRDRDNSPLHF.

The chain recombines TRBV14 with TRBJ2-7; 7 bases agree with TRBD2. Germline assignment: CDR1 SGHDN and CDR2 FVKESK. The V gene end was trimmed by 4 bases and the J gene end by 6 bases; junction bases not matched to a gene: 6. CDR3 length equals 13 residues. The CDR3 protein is CASSPNGGGEQYF. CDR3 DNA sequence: TGTGCCAGCAGCCCCAACGGCGGGGGCGAGCAGTACTTC.

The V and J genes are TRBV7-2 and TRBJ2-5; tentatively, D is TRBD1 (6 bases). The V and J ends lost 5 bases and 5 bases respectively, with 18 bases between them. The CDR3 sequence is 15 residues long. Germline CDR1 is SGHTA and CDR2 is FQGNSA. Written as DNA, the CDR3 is TGTGCCAGCAGCCAGAACAGGGCTAGTGGGGAGACCCAGTACTTC. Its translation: CASSQNRASGETQYF.